Reported below is one TCR beta chain. This clone was seen only once. Its antigen target is currently unknown. Qualities for individual bases were not recorded, and no much larger clone is one base off. The immunoSEQ Assay, a bias-controlled multiplex PCR, was used to amplify TCRbeta CDR3 regions from genomic DNA. Processing in the source paper ran as follows. The number of nucleated cells in each sample was estimated from the amplification of reference gene primers within the assay. Sequence reads were collapsed and filtered to measure the absolute abundance of every unique TCRbeta CDR3 rearrangement. For each sample, productive Simpson clonality was calculated as the square root of Simpson's diversity index across productive rearrangements. TCRdb obtained this table from immuneACCESS and retained in-frame rearrangements with V and J assigned. These tables miss some clones; where compared with another copy, unresolved V genes account for less than half of the shortfall, and the remainder is unexplained. The D gene and trimming were derived from the DNA, and the V and J assignments and clone size from that table. The sample includes approximately 100,000 clones, with 85% to 90% observed a single time. The ten biggest clones cover 3.5% of the sample.

The CDR3 goes from the cysteine to the phenylalanine over 15 residues. The kept DNA is CDR3 alone, 45 bases in frame from the first base. V sheds 2 bases and J sheds 5 bases, leaving 16 bases between their ends. The germline V gene (reference sequence) sets CDR1 to SGHNT and CDR2 to YYREEE. The collaborating institutions used their own protocols to collect whole blood in K2EDTA tubes. Collaborator samples were shipped for TCRbeta analysis as frozen whole blood, isolated PBMCs, or DNA extracted from either sample type. This entry belongs to a study of blood T cell repertoires in COVID-19 (dated by TCRdb to the early 2020s). With regard to the full study: The collaborator samples originated in the United States, Italy and Spain and spanned the acute and convalescent phases of COVID-19. The prospective study material was composed of cDNA or gDNA derived from T cells, B-cell-depleted T cells, or PBMCs. Subjects who had been exposed to COVID-19, were actively infected with it, or had recovered from it provided the deeply sampled blood TCRbeta repertoires that made up the dataset. The repertoires were released in a freely available public database meant as a resource for research on the immune response to SARS-CoV-2. Samples came from the ongoing ImmuneRACE study (first 160 participants) plus 1,254 subjects from 6 global collaborators. A de-identified subject ID, COVID-19 status, age in years and sex were almost always included in the sample metadata. Where available, HLA class I and class II types were taken from metadata supplied by the sample provider and were not determined by assay-based typing.

Results the study describes overall, beyond this receptor: How much clinical and demographic metadata was included differed by source and by participant, and the metadata was provided uncurated.

The sequencing sample was made of peripheral blood. The receptor was derived from a human donor in a cohort sampled during active COVID-19. The chain links TRBV5-4 with TRBJ2-5, with TRBD2 as a weak D call on 5 bases. The nucleotide sequence reads TGTGCCAGCAGCTTTAACGGCGGGTCGGGGGAGACCCAGTACTTC. Its product reads: CASSFNGGSGETQYF.